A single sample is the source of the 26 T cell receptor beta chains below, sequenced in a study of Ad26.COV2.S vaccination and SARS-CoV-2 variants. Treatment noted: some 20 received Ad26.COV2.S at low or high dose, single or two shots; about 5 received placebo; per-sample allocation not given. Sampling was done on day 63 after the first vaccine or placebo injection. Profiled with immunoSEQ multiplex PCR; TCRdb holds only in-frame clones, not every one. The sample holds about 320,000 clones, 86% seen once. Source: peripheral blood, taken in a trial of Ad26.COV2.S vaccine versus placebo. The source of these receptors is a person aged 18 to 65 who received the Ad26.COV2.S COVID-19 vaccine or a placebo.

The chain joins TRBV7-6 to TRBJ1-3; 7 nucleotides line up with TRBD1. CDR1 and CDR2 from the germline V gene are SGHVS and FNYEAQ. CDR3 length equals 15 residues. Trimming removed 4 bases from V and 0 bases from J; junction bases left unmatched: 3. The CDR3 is CASSYGQASGNTIYF. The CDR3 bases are TGTGCCAGCAGCTACGGACAGGCCTCTGGAAACACCATATATTTT. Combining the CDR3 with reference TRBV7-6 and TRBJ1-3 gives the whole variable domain GAGVSQSPRYKVTKRGQDVALRCDPISGHVSLYWYRQALGQGPEFLTYFNYEAQQDKSGLPNDRFSAERPEGSISTLTIQRTEQRDSAMYRCASSYGQASGNTIYFGEGSWLTVV.

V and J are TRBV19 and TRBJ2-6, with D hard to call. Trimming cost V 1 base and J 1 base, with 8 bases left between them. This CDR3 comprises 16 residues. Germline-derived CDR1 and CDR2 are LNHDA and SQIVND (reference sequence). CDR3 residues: CASSIGVGSGANVLTF. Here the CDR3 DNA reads TGTGCCAGTAGTATAGGCGTAGGGTCTGGGGCCAACGTCCTGACTTTC.

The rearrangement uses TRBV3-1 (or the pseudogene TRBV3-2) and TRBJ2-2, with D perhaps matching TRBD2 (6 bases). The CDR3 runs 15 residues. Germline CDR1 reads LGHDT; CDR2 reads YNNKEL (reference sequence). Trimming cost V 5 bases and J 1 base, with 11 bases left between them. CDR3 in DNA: TGTGCCAGCAGCTTCCGGGACTTGAACACCGGGGAGCTGTTTTTT. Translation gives CASSFRDLNTGELFF.

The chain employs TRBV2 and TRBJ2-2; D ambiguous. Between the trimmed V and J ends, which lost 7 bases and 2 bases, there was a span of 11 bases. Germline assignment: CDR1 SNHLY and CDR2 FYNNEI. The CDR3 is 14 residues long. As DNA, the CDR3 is TGTGCCAGCACCCAGGCTCGAAACACCGGGGAGCTGTTTTTT. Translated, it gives CASTQARNTGELFF.

CDR3 protein: CASSLTGLTYEQYF. The CDR3, as DNA: TGTGCCAGCAGTTTGACGGGCCTAACCTACGAGCAGTACTTC. The genes are TRBV27 and TRBJ2-7; D is ambiguous. This CDR3 contains 14 residues. Germline CDR1 is MNHEY and CDR2 is SMNVEV (reference sequence). V gave up 3 bases and J gave up 2 bases, with 11 bases separating them.

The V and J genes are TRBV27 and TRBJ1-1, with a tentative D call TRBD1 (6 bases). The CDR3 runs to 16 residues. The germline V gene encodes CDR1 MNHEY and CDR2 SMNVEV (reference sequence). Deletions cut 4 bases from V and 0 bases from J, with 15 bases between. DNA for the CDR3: TGTGCCAGCAGTTCCGACCCGGACAGACTGAACACTGAAGCTTTCTTT. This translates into CASSSDPDRLNTEAFF.

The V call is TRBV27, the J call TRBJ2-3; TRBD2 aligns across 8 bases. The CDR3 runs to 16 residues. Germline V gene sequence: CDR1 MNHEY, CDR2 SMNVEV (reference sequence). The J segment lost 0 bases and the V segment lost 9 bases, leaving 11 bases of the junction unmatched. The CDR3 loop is CARVGSGESSTDTQYF. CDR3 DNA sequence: TGTGCCAGGGTGGGTAGCGGGGAATCGAGCACAGATACGCAGTATTTT.

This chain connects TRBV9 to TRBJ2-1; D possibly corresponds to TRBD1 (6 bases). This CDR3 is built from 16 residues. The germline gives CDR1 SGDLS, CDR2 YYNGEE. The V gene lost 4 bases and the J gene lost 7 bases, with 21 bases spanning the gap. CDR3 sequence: CASSRITGPRINEQFF. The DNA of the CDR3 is TGTGCCAGCAGCAGAATCACAGGGCCGAGGATTAATGAGCAGTTCTTC.

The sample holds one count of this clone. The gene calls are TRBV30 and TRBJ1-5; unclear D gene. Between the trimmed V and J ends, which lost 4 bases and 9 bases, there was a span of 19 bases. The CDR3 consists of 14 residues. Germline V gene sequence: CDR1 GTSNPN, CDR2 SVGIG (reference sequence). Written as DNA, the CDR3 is TGTGCCTGGAACGGGCAGGACCCTTTGGGGCCCCAGCATTTT. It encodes CAWNGQDPLGPQHF.

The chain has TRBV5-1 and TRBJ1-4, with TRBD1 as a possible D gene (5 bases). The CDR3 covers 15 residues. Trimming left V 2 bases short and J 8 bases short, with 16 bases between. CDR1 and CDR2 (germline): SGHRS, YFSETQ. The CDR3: CASSFSGSGEEKLFF. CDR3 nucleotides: TGCGCCAGCAGCTTCAGCGGTTCGGGGGAGGAAAAACTGTTTTTT.

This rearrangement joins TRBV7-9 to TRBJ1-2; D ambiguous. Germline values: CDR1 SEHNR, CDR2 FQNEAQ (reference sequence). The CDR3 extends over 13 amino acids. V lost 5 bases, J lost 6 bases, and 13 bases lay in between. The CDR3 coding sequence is TGTGCCAGCAGCCCAGTCCGGGATAATGGCTACACCTTC. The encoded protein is CASSPVRDNGYTF.

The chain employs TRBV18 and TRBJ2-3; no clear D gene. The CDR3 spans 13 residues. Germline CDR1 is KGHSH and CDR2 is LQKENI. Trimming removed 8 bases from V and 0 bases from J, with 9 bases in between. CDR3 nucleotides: TGTGCCAGCGCGGACGGGAGCACAGATACGCAGTATTTT. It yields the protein CASADGSTDTQYF.

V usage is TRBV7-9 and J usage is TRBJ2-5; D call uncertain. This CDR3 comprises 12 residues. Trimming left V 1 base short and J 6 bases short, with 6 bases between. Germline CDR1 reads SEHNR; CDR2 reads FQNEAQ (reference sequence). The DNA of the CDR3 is TGTGCCAGCAGCTTAGTCATGCAGACCCAGTACTTC. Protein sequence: CASSLVMQTQYF.

The CDR3 region is CASLHSNSGANVLTF. CDR3 in DNA: TGTGCCAGCCTCCACTCGAACTCTGGGGCCAACGTCCTGACTTTC. The genes are TRBV5-4 and TRBJ2-6; D is unclear. V dropped 7 bases and J dropped 0 bases, with 11 bases sitting between them. The CDR3 is 15 residues long. CDR1 is SGHNT and CDR2 is YYREEE in the germline V gene (reference sequence).

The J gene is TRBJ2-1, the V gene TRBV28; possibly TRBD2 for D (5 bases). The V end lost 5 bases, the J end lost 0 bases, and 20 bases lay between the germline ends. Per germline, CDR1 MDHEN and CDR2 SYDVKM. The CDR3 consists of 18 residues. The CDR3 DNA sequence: TGTGCCAGCAGTCGAGTAGGGCAGGTTACTAGCTCCTACAATGAGCAGTTCTTC. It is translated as CASSRVGQVTSSYNEQFF.

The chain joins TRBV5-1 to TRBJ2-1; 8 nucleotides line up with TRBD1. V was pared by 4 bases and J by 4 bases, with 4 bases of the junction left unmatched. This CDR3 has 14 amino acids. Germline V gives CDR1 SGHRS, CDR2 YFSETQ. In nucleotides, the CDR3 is TGCGCCAGCAGCATGGGACAGGAGTACAATGAGCAGTTCTTC. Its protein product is CASSMGQEYNEQFF.

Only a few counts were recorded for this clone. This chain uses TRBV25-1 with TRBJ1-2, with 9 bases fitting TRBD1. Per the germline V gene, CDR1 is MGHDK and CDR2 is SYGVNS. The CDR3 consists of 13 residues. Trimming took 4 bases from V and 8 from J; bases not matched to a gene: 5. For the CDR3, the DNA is TGTGCCAGCAGTGTGGGGACAGGGACCGGCTACACCTTC. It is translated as CASSVGTGTGYTF.

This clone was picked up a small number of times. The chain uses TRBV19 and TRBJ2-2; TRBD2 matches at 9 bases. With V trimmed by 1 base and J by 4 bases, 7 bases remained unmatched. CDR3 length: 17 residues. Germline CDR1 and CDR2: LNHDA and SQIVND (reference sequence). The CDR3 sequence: CASSIVAGGPVTGELFF. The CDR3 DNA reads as TGTGCCAGTAGTATAGTTGCGGGGGGGCCGGTCACCGGGGAGCTGTTTTTT.

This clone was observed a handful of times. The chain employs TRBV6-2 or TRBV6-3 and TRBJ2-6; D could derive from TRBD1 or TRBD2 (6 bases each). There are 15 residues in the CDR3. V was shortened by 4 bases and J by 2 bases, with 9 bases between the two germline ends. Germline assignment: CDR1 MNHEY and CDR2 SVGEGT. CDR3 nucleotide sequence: TGTGCCAGCAGTTCAGGGGAGGCTGGGGCCAACGTCCTGACTTTC. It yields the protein CASSSGEAGANVLTF.

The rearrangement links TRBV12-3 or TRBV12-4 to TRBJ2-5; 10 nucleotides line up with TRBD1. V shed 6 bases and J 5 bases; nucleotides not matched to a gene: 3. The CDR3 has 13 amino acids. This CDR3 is CASRTGGRETQYF. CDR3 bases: TGTGCCAGCAGGACAGGGGGCAGGGAGACCCAGTACTTC.

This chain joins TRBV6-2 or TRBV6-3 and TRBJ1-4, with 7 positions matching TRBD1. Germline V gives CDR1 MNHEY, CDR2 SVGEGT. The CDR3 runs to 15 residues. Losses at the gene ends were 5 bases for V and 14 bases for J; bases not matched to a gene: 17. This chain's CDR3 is CASSDPRGATRVLFF. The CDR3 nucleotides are TGTGCCAGCAGTGACCCCAGGGGGGCAACGAGGGTCCTGTTTTTT.

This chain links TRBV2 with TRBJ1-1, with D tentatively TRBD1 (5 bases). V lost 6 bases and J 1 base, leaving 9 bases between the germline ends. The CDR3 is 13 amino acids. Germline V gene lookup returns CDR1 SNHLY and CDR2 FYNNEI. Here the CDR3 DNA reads TGTGCCAGCAGGATACAGGCGAACACTGAAGCTTTCTTT. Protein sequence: CASRIQANTEAFF.

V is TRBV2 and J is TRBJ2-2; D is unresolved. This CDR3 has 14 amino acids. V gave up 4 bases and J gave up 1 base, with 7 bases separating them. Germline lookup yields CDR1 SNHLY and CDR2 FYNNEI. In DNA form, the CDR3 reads TGTGCCAGCAGTGGGGCAGGGAACACCGGGGAGCTGTTTTTT. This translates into CASSGAGNTGELFF.

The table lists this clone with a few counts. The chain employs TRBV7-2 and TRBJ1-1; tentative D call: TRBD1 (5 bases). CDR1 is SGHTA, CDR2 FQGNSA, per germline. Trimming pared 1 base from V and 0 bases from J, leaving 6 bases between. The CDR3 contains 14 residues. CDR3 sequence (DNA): TGTGCCAGCAGCTTAGTACAGGTGAACACTGAAGCTTTCTTT. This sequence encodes CASSLVQVNTEAFF.

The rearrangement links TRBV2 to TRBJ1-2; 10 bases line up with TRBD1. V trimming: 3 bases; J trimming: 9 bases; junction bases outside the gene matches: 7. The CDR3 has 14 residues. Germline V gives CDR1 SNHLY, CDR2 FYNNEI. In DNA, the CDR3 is TGTGCCAGCAGTGAGGTCGGGACAGGGGAGCGCTACACCTTC. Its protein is CASSEVGTGERYTF.

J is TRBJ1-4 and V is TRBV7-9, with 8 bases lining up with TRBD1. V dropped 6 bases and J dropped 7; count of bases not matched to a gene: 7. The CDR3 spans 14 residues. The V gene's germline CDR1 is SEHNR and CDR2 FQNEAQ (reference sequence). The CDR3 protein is CASRFGTGSEKLFF. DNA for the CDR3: TGTGCCAGCAGGTTCGGGACAGGTAGTGAAAAACTGTTTTTT.